Listed below are T cell receptor beta chains from one sample, sequenced in a study of blood T cell repertoires in COVID-19. TCRdb's table, derived via immunoSEQ multiplex PCR, lists solely in-frame clones and lacks some. The table lists over 75,000 clones, almost 80% of them singletons. The sample comprised peripheral blood. These TCRs come from a human donor in a cohort sampled during active COVID-19. Each CDR3 is given with its conserved first and last residue. Fields, in order: clone size, V gene, D gene, J gene, CDR3 protein, CDR3 DNA. A D gene is named only where the DNA matches it firmly. Size tells how often a clone was seen (once, few, many) or the class of an expanded clone, and some rows leave it out.

-	TRBV6-5	-	TRBJ1-1	CASSYVTGGNTEAFF	TGTGCCAGCAGTTACGTGACGGGGGGGAACACTGAAGCTTTCTTT
-	TRBV15	-	TRBJ2-1	CATSSGGYNEQFF	TGTGCCACCAGTAGCGGTGGGTACAATGAGCAGTTCTTC
-	TRBV2	TRBD1	TRBJ2-3	CASSVQGETLAQYF	TGTGCCAGCAGTGTGCAGGGGGAAACGCTCGCGCAGTATTTT
-	TRBV21-1	-	TRBJ2-1	CASSKWLAGSPEQFF	TGTGCCAGCAGCAAATGGCTAGCGGGGTCACCTGAGCAGTTCTTC
-	TRBV5-4	-	TRBJ1-1	CASSAQGPNTEAFF	TGTGCCAGCAGCGCTCAGGGCCCGAACACTGAAGCTTTCTTT
-	TRBV3-1/TRBV3-2	-	TRBJ2-7	CASSLGRKGDEQYF	TGTGCCAGCAGCCTTGGACGGAAGGGAGACGAGCAGTACTTC
-	TRBV5-1	-	TRBJ1-3	CASSLAGVGNTIYF	TGCGCCAGCAGCTTGGCAGGGGTAGGAAACACCATATATTTT
-	TRBV13	TRBD2	TRBJ2-3	CASSWTSGGRLLTDTQYF	TGTGCCAGCAGCTGGACTAGCGGGGGGCGCCTCCTCACAGATACGCAGTATTTT
-	TRBV5-1	TRBD2	TRBJ2-1	CASSAGTSSNNEQFF	TGCGCCAGCAGCGCCGGGACTAGCTCGAACAATGAGCAGTTCTTC
-	TRBV18	-	TRBJ1-1	CASSPEDSTEAFF	TGTGCCAGCTCACCCGAGGACAGCACTGAAGCTTTCTTT
-	TRBV11-2	TRBD2	TRBJ2-1	CASTKRGLAGGPKGNEQFF	TGTGCCAGCACCAAGAGGGGACTAGCGGGAGGGCCTAAGGGCAATGAGCAGTTCTTC
many	TRBV2	TRBD2	TRBJ2-5	CASSGFTSGGWQTQYF	TGTGCCAGCAGTGGCTTCACTAGCGGGGGGTGGCAGACCCAGTACTTC
-	TRBV19	TRBD2	TRBJ2-7	CASSTLAGSYEQYF	TGTGCCAGTAGTACCCTAGCGGGGAGCTACGAGCAGTACTTC